This is a list of T cell receptor beta chains from one sample in a study of blood T cell repertoires in COVID-19. Repertoires were generated with immunoSEQ multiplex PCR, while TCRdb's copy carries only in-frame clones and drops some. The profile shows 300,000 to 500,000 clones, around 89% of them singletons. What was sequenced was PBMCs or T cells enriched from blood (not recorded which). The receptor source for this set is a woman under 40 with acute COVID-19. Each CDR3 is given with its conserved first and last residue. The D gene is left open where the match is weak. For some rows the clone size is stated as once, few or many, or as a class when expanded; others skip it.

TGTGCCACCAGTGATTTTGGCCAGAAAAGAGCTTTCTTT,CATSDFGQKRAFF,-,-,TRBJ1-1,TRBV24-1
TGCAGTGCTGCCGGGGGTTCCGAGCAGTACTTC,CSAAGGSEQYF,-,-,TRBJ2-7,TRBV20-1
TGCGCCAGCAGCTTAACTGCGGGGGACTACAATGAGCAGTTCTTC,CASSLTAGDYNEQFF,TRBD2,-,TRBJ2-1,TRBV5-1
TGTGCCAGTGCTCCCAGGACAGGGGGGGGTTCACCCCTCCACTTT,CASAPRTGGGSPLHF,TRBD1,-,TRBJ1-6,TRBV27
TGTGCCAGCAGCGTAGACGGGGGAGGGACCGGGGAGCTGTTTTTT,CASSVDGGGTGELFF,TRBD2,-,TRBJ2-2,TRBV9
TGTGCCAGTAGCCTGGGGGGTGAAATAGAGCAGTTCTTC,CASSLGGEIEQFF,-,few,TRBJ2-1,TRBV19
TGTGCCAGTAGTATTAGATCAGGGGCTGAGGATGGCTACACCTTC,CASSIRSGAEDGYTF,-,-,TRBJ1-2,TRBV19
TGTGCCAGCAGCCCTACCGTCGGACAGGGAGATGGCTACACCTTC,CASSPTVGQGDGYTF,TRBD1,-,TRBJ1-2,TRBV7-8
TGCGCCAGCAGCTTGGCAGCTAGCGGGGGGGCCAGGGTGTCCTACAATGAGCAGTTCTTC,CASSLAASGGARVSYNEQFF,TRBD2,-,TRBJ2-1,TRBV5-1
TGCGCCAGCAGCCAAGGACACTTTACTTCCTACGAGCAGTACTTC,CASSQGHFTSYEQYF,-,once,TRBJ2-7,TRBV4-1
TGTGCCAGCAGTGGGGGCCCGGCGATCTACGAGCAGTACTTC,CASSGGPAIYEQYF,-,-,TRBJ2-7,TRBV2
TGTGCCAGCGGACAGGGACAGAGCAAAAACATTCAGTACTTC,CASGQGQSKNIQYF,TRBD1,-,TRBJ2-4,TRBV2
TGTGCCAGCAGCCCCCAAGGTAACCCCGGGAACTTC,CASSPQGNPGNF,-,-,TRBJ1-2,TRBV7-8
TGTGCCAGCAGATTCTATCCCTCCTACGAGCAGTACTTC,CASRFYPSYEQYF,-,-,TRBJ2-7,TRBV12-3/TRBV12-4
TGTGCCAGCAGTGGGCGGGCTAGCGGGGGTCCTAGAGAGCAGTACTTC,CASSGRASGGPREQYF,TRBD2,-,TRBJ2-7,TRBV2
TGTGCCAGCAGTTTTTCCAGGGAACAGCCCCAGCATTTT,CASSFSREQPQHF,-,-,TRBJ1-5,TRBV27
TGTGCCAGCAGCCAGTCTCAGGGGGAGCAGTACTTC,CASSQSQGEQYF,-,-,TRBJ2-7,TRBV3-1/TRBV3-2
TGCGCCAGCAGCGACAATAGCTATGGCTACACCTTC,CASSDNSYGYTF,-,-,TRBJ1-2,TRBV10-1
TGTGCCACCAGTGATTCGGGACTAGCGGGGGCCTACAATGAGCAGTTCTTC,CATSDSGLAGAYNEQFF,TRBD2,-,TRBJ2-1,TRBV24-1
TGTGCCAGCAGTTATTTATGGAGGGATTTATACTATGGCTACACCTTC,CASSYLWRDLYYGYTF,-,-,TRBJ1-2,TRBV6-2/TRBV6-3
TGCAGCGTTTCCTCGGGGGTGAATCAGCCCCAGCATTTT,CSVSSGVNQPQHF,-,once,TRBJ1-5,TRBV29-1
TGTGCCAGTAGTTCTGGACTAGCGGGGGGAGACGAGACCCAGTACTTC,CASSSGLAGGDETQYF,TRBD2,few,TRBJ2-5,TRBV19
TGCGCCAGCAGCCCCGGACAGAATAATTCACCCCTCCACTTT,CASSPGQNNSPLHF,-,-,TRBJ1-6,TRBV5-1
TGTGCCACCAGTGACCGGACAGGTGGAGGCCGCACAGATACGCAGTATTTT,CATSDRTGGGRTDTQYF,TRBD1,-,TRBJ2-3,TRBV24-1
TGCGCCAGCAGCTTGCAGTTAGGGGGAGGCTACACCTTC,CASSLQLGGGYTF,-,-,TRBJ1-2,TRBV5-1
TGCAGTGCTAGAGGGAGGACTGAAGCTTTCTTT,CSARGRTEAFF,-,-,TRBJ1-1,TRBV20-1
TGTGCCAGCAGCCAAGCCCGGGCCGGGGGGTTGACAGATACGCAGTATTTT,CASSQARAGGLTDTQYF,TRBD2,-,TRBJ2-3,TRBV3-1/TRBV3-2
TGTGCCAGCAAACCGGGGGCCGGGGAGCTGTTTTTT,CASKPGAGELFF,-,-,TRBJ2-2,TRBV2
TGTGCCAGCAGCCCGAGCGGGGGCCTCACAGATACGCAGTATTTT,CASSPSGGLTDTQYF,TRBD2,once,TRBJ2-3,TRBV11-1
TGTGCCAGCAGCATGCAGGGCAGGGGGTACAATCAGCCCCAGCATTTT,CASSMQGRGYNQPQHF,-,-,TRBJ1-5,TRBV21-1
TGTGCCAGCAGCCCTCGGGGGGCAGCGAGTGGGTATGGCTACACCTTC,CASSPRGAASGYGYTF,-,-,TRBJ1-2,TRBV6-2/TRBV6-3
TGTGCCAGCAGGCCTTTTACAGGTCTGAGCAATCAGCCCCAGCATTTT,CASRPFTGLSNQPQHF,-,-,TRBJ1-5,TRBV27
TGTGCCAGCTCACCAGTCGCAGGGCTGTATGGCTACACCTTC,CASSPVAGLYGYTF,-,few,TRBJ1-2,TRBV18
TGCGCCAGCAGCGTACAGGGGCCCCCATCCTACAATGAGCAGTTCTTC,CASSVQGPPSYNEQFF,TRBD1,-,TRBJ2-1,TRBV5-1
TGTGCCAGCAGCGTAGCAGGGTCTGGAAACACCATATATTTT,CASSVAGSGNTIYF,-,-,TRBJ1-3,TRBV9
TGTGCCATCAGTGAGTCGGGACAGCCCTCCTACAATGAGCAGTTCTTC,CAISESGQPSYNEQFF,TRBD1,-,TRBJ2-1,TRBV10-3
TGCAGCGTACGCCGGGACAACGGGGACACTGAAGCTTTCTTT,CSVRRDNGDTEAFF,-,-,TRBJ1-1,TRBV29-1
TGTGCCAGCAGCGGGAATAGCAATCAGCCCCAGCATTTT,CASSGNSNQPQHF,-,-,TRBJ1-5,TRBV2
TGTGCCAGCAGTGACCCGGGACAGGGGGTCGGGGAGCAGTACTTC,CASSDPGQGVGEQYF,TRBD1,-,TRBJ2-7,TRBV2
TGTGCCAGCAGCTTATGGCAGGGCCCCTACGAGCAGTACTTC,CASSLWQGPYEQYF,-,many,TRBJ2-7,TRBV7-3
TGTGCCAGTACATTTAGGAGAAACACCGGGGAGCTGTTTTTT,CASTFRRNTGELFF,-,-,TRBJ2-2,TRBV19
TGTGCCAGCAGCTTACCGGGACTAGCATCCCCCTACGAGCAGTACTTC,CASSLPGLASPYEQYF,TRBD2,-,TRBJ2-7,TRBV5-6
TGTGCCACCAGTGACGACAGGGATCCCTATGGCTACACCTTC,CATSDDRDPYGYTF,TRBD1,-,TRBJ1-2,TRBV24-1
TGTGCCAGCTCTACAAACGTGGCGGGGGGGCCTGGAAACACCATATATTTT,CASSTNVAGGPGNTIYF,-,-,TRBJ1-3,TRBV9
TGCAGTGCTCTAGGAGATACGCAGTATTTT,CSALGDTQYF,-,-,TRBJ2-3,TRBV20-1
TGTGCCAGCAGCTTCAGGGGTGAGAAAGAGACCCAGTACTTC,CASSFRGEKETQYF,-,-,TRBJ2-5,TRBV5-6
TGTGCCAGCAGCTTGGATCCCGGGGGGGCCGCGAACACCGGGGAGCTGTTTTTT,CASSLDPGGAANTGELFF,TRBD2,-,TRBJ2-2,TRBV5-6
TGTGCCAGCTTCCGCGGGGCCGGGGCCAACGTCCTGACTTTC,CASFRGAGANVLTF,-,-,TRBJ2-6,TRBV18
TGCGCCAGCAGCTTAGCAGGGGGCGATCAGCCCCAGCATTTT,CASSLAGGDQPQHF,TRBD1,-,TRBJ1-5,TRBV5-1
TGTGCCATCAGTACGATGACCGGGACTACGGACAATGAGCAGTTCTTC,CAISTMTGTTDNEQFF,TRBD2,few,TRBJ2-1,TRBV10-3
TGTGCCAGCAGCCCACACGACACAGATACGCAGTATTTT,CASSPHDTDTQYF,-,-,TRBJ2-3,TRBV3-1/TRBV3-2
TGTGCCAGCAGTACCTGGGACAGGGGAAGGTCGAACACTGAAGCTTTCTTT,CASSTWDRGRSNTEAFF,TRBD1,-,TRBJ1-1,TRBV28